A selection of T cell receptor beta chains follows, all from one sample in a study of T-cell reconstitution after alpha-beta-depleted transplantation in children. A single record per CDR3 protein comes from TCRdb applying MiXCR to the PCR reads. The data hold under 850,000 distinct CDR3 sequences, with around 12% observed a single time. Sequenced material: PBMCs, taken before TCRalphabeta/CD19-depleted stem cell transplant. The origin of the receptors is a girl aged 2 to 10 with congenital amegakaryocytic thrombocytopenia, due to receive a stem cell transplant. The CDR3 runs from the conserved cysteine through the conserved F or W. A D gene is named only where the DNA matches it firmly. Some rows mark clone size as missing; the rest say once, few, many or name a class of expanded clone.

j_call v_call clone_size d_call cdr3_nt cdr3_aa
TRBJ2-4 TRBV29-1 many TRBD1 TGCAGCGACAGGACAGGGAAAAACATTCAGTACTTC CSDRTGKNIQYF
TRBJ1-3 TRBV7-9 . . TGTGCCAGCAGCTCTTTGGTTCTGGGGTCTGGAAACACCATATATTTT CASSSLVLGSGNTIYF
TRBJ2-2 TRBV5-1 many . TGCGCCAGCAGCTTGGTGATTACGGGGAACACCGGGGAGCTGTTTTTT CASSLVITGNTGELFF
TRBJ2-1 TRBV7-9 . . TGTGCCAGCAGCTTAGGCAGGGCCTATGAGCAGTTCTTC CASSLGRAYEQFF
TRBJ2-1 TRBV24-1 many TRBD2 TGTGCCACCAGTGCCCCGAGGGAGGAAGCGGGATCCCTCAATGAGCAGTTCTTC CATSAPREEAGSLNEQFF
TRBJ2-7 TRBV5-1 . . TGCGCCAGCAGCGTGGACTATCCGAGATCCTACGAGCAGTACTTC CASSVDYPRSYEQYF
TRBJ1-6 TRBV6-5 few . TGTGCCAGCAGTTACTCGTCACAGCGTTTTGATTCACCCCTCCACTTT CASSYSSQRFDSPLHF
TRBJ2-1 TRBV20-1 few . TGCAGTGCTAGAGATCCTCGCTACTCCTACAATGAGCAGTTCTTC CSARDPRYSYNEQFF
TRBJ1-5 TRBV7-9 many . TGTGCCGTCGGGGAAGACAATCAGCCCCAGCATTTT CAVGEDNQPQHF
TRBJ1-1 TRBV5-1 . . TGCGCCAGCAGCTTGGGGTTTGAAGCTTTCTTT CASSLGFEAFF
TRBJ2-1 TRBV12-3/TRBV12-4 many TRBD1 TGTGCCAGCAGTCCAAATGACAGGGATTACAATGAGCAGTTCTTC CASSPNDRDYNEQFF
TRBJ1-5 TRBV5-5 . . TGTGCCAGCAGTGATTGGGGGGGATCGGCTCAGCCCCAGCATTTT CASSDWGGSAQPQHF
TRBJ2-1 TRBV27 few TRBD2 TGTGCCAGCAGTACCATACTAGCGGAGGACTACAATGAGCAGTTCTTC CASSTILAEDYNEQFF
TRBJ2-1 TRBV5-1 many TRBD1 TGCGCCAGCAGCTTACAGGGGTCGTACAATGAGCAGTTCTTC CASSLQGSYNEQFF
TRBJ2-1 TRBV7-9 . TRBD2 TGTGCCCCGGGGGGGTCTCCCAACAATGAGCAGTTCTTC CAPGGSPNNEQFF
TRBJ2-3 TRBV7-9 . . TGTGCCAGCAGCTTAGTCGGGGATACGCAGTCTTTT CASSLVGDTQSF
TRBJ2-7 TRBV12-3/TRBV12-4 many . TGTGCCAGCAGTTTCGGCCAAGCCGAGCAGTACTTC CASSFGQAEQYF
TRBJ2-7 TRBV7-2 . . TGTGCCAGCAGCGGTAGAGGGGGTCAGGGGGGTCACGAGCAGTACTTC CASSGRGGQGGHEQYF
TRBJ2-2 TRBV12-3/TRBV12-4 many . TGTGCCAGCAGTTTAGATGGCAGGGATTGGAGGGAGCTGTTTTTT CASSLDGRDWRELFF
TRBJ2-1 TRBV5-1 . TRBD2 TGCGCCAGCAGCTTGCGACTAGCGGACTCCTACAATGAGCAGTTCTTC CASSLRLADSYNEQFF
TRBJ2-4 TRBV5-1 many TRBD1 TGCGCCAGCAGACACGGACAGGGTACGAAGCAAAACATTCAGTACTTC CASRHGQGTKQNIQYF
TRBJ2-7 TRBV30 few TRBD2 TGTGCCTGGAGCCTAAGCGGGATATTGGACGAGCAGTACTTC CAWSLSGILDEQYF
TRBJ1-1 TRBV5-1 few . TGCGCCAGCAGCCTGCCGGGCCAGAACACTGAAGCTTTCTTT CASSLPGQNTEAFF
TRBJ2-3 TRBV5-1 many . TGCGCCAGCAGCTTGTGGAGCGCGATAGATACGCAGTATTTT CASSLWSAIDTQYF
TRBJ1-1 TRBV7-7 . TRBD1 TGTGCCAGCAGCCCTGGACAGGGTAGTCGAGCTTTCTTT CASSPGQGSRAFF
TRBJ1-1 TRBV12-3/TRBV12-4 few . TGTGCCAGCGGCAGAGTCATGAACACTGAAGCTTTCTTT CASGRVMNTEAFF
TRBJ2-2 TRBV19 . . TGTGCCAGTAGTATAGCCCCGTACCCGAACACCGGGGAGCTGTTTTTT CASSIAPYPNTGELFF
TRBJ2-7 TRBV4-1 . . TGCGCCAGCAGCCAAATAGTGGACTACGAGCAGTACTTC CASSQIVDYEQYF
TRBJ2-7 TRBV11-2 . TRBD2 TGTGCCAGCAGCTTAGATCCAGCGGGAGGGCCAATTTTTTTCTACGAGCAGTACTTC CASSLDPAGGPIFFYEQYF